The subject of this entry is one TCR beta chain. What it binds is not known. This specimen belongs to a study of T cell responses to AZD1222 COVID-19 vaccine. Study outcomes and limitations: Among AZD1222 vaccinees, only five to seven were seropositive at baseline. Nearly half of the spike-specific TCRs reportedly recognize variant regions that carry no mutations. It should be noted that donors were predominantly white British and more often female, and clonal diversity was possibly underestimated. Two doses of AZD1222 preceded a rise in Spike-specific TCR breadth and depth.

This CDR3 comprises 16 residues. V dropped 3 bases and J dropped 6; count of bases not matched to a gene: 11. Germline V lookup: CDR1 SNHLY, CDR2 FYNNEI. Generated by immunoSEQ multiplex PCR, the TCRdb table keeps only in-frame clones and is missing some. Of some 65,000 clones listed, around 79% were seen once; the top ten hold approximately 23%. Sequencing used peripheral blood, obtained on day 0 of MenACWY control vaccination. V usage is TRBV2 and J usage is TRBJ2-1, with 7 bases matching TRBD1. This sequence was found in an adult in good health. Here the CDR3 reads CASSDFGTALLNEQFF. CDR3 sequence (DNA): TGTGCCAGCAGTGATTTCGGGACAGCATTGCTCAATGAGCAGTTCTTC.